The clone carrying this T cell receptor beta chain has only a few counts. Its target is not known. Researchers prepared the TCRbeta library using unique molecular identifiers, the study reports. TCRdb recomputed calls from the PCR reads with MiXCR, one row per CDR3 protein. The sample has approximately 500,000 distinct CDR3 sequences; 25% to 30% are singletons. These data are taken from a study of T-cell reconstitution after alpha-beta-depleted transplantation in children. Notes on the study in general: Alpha-beta T cells present about two months after transplant were reported to originate from several hundred expanded graft clones.

CDR1 SNHLY and CDR2 FYNNEI come from the germline V gene. The V and J ends lost 2 bases and 0 bases respectively, with 7 bases between them. The CDR3 covers 14 residues. The source material was PBMCs, sampled before TCRalphabeta/CD19-depleted stem cell transplant. The chain uses TRBV2 and TRBJ1-1; tentative D call: TRBD1 (5 bases). The receptor's source is a boy in the first two years of life with Wiskott-Aldrich syndrome, due to receive a stem cell transplant. CDR3 loop: CASSEQGLNTEAFF. In nucleotides, the CDR3 is TGTGCCAGCAGTGAACAGGGCTTGAACACTGAAGCTTTCTTT.